This record concerns one TCR beta chain sequence. The antigen is undetermined. Sequencing of each sample assayed roughly 9.8 x 10^4 TCR templates. Libraries were prepared by immunoSEQ multiplex PCR; TCRdb keeps only in-frame clonotypes and omits some of them. The sample has 90,000 to 120,000 clones, about nine tenths seen once; the top ten hold just over 2.5%. This record belongs to a study of siplizumab effects on memory and regulatory T cells. General study points: With siplizumab, Treg-derived clones averaged roughly 70% of mappable alloreactive CD4+ clones, versus approximately 29% in controls. Tregs proliferating in siplizumab cultures lacked confirmation of their suppressive function. Only a minor fraction of alloreactive clones mapped to unstimulated subsets.

The V segment lost 1 base and the J segment 0 bases; nucleotides outside the gene matches: 2. This CDR3 is 16 amino acids long. Germline V gene lookup returns CDR1 MGHRA and CDR2 YSYEKL. This sequence joins TRBV4-1 and TRBJ2-2; 7 bases fit TRBD2. This sequence was found in a human donor in good health. Some clones in this sample may be carry-over from other donors' samples. The sequencing input was CD4+ T cells sorted from blood. The CDR3 here is CASSQASGANTGELFF. The CDR3 DNA reads as TGCGCCAGCAGCCAAGCCAGCGGGGCGAACACCGGGGAGCTGTTTTTT.